This section outlines one T cell receptor (beta chain) sequence together with its context. Per the original data handling: Estimation of nucleated cell counts relied on the amplification of reference gene primers. TCRdb's table, derived via immunoSEQ multiplex PCR, lists solely in-frame clones and lacks some. Clonal size and the V and J genes are those of that table, whereas D and trimming came from the DNA. The sample has about 130,000 clones, 55% to 75% seen once. Trimming left V 8 bases short and J 0 bases short, with 13 bases between. There are 14 residues in the CDR3. CDR1 ENHRY and CDR2 SYGVKD come from the germline V gene. This sample was included in a study of blood T cell repertoires in COVID-19. Study information: Sample material is recorded as cDNA or gDNA derived from T cells, B-cell-depleted T cells, or PBMCs.

The V and J genes are TRBV10-3 and TRBJ1-2; D unclear. This TCR was recovered from an older woman with acute or convalescent COVID-19. Sequencing input: peripheral blood. This CDR3 is CAIGQPLANYGYTF. CDR3 DNA sequence: TGTGCCATCGGCCAACCACTAGCTAACTATGGCTACACCTTC.